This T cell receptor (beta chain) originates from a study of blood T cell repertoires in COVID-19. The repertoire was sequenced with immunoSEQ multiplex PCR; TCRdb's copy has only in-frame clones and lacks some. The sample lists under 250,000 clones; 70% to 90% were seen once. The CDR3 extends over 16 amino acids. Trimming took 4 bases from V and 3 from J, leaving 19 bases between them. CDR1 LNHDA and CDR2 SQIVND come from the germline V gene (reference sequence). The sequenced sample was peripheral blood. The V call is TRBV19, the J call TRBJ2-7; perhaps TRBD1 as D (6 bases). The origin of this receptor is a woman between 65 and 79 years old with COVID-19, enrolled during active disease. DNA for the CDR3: TGTGCCAGTAGTACGTCCCGCCGGGACACCTACTACGAGCAGTACTTC. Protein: CASSTSRRDTYYEQYF.